This TCR beta chain was sequenced for a study of shared clonotypes between healthy human individuals. Background on the study: Each donor had three CD4 naive, three CD4 memory, two CD8 naive and one CD8 memory plate.

Using immunoSEQ multiplex PCR, the repertoire was profiled, and TCRdb retains in-frame clones only, with some absent. In the table there are about 2 million clones, 95% of which are singletons. The germline gives CDR1 MDHEN, CDR2 SYDVKM. Trimming took 2 bases from V and 3 from J, leaving 8 bases between them. The CDR3 totals 13 residues. The chain combines TRBV28 with TRBJ2-7; a weak D match, TRBD1 (5 bases). The sequenced sample consisted of naive CD4+ T cells sorted from blood. Subset given: CD45RA+ positively selected. This sequence originates from a man between 18 and 35 years old in good health. This chain's CDR3 is CASSLRDSYEQYF. The CDR3 DNA is TGTGCCAGCAGTTTACGCGACAGCTACGAGCAGTACTTC.